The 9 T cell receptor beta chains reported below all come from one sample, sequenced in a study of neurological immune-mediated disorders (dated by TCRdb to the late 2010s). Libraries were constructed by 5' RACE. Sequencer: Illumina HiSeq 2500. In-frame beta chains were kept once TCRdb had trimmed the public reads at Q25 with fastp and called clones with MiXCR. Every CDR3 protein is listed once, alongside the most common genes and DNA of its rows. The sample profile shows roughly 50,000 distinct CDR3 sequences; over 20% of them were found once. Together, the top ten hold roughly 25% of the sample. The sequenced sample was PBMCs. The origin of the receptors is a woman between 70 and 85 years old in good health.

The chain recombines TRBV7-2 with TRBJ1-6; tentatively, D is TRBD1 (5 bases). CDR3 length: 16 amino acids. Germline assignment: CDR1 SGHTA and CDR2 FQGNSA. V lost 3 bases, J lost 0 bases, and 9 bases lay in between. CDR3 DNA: TGTGCCAGCAGCTTCGTGGGGCCCTCCTATAATTCACCCCTCCACTTT. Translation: CASSFVGPSYNSPLHF.

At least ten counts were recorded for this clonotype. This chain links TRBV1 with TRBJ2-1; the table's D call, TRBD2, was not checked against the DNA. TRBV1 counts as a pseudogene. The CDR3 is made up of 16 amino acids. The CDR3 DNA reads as TGCACCAGCAGCCAAGGGGATAGCGGGATGATGAATGAGCAGTTCTTC. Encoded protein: CTSSQGDSGMMNEQFF.

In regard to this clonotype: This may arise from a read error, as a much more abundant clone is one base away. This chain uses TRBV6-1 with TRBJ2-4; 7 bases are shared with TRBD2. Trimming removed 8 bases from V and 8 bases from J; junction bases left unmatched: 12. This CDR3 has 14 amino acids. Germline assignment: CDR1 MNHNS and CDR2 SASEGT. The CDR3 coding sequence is TGTGCCAGCCAGGGAGACATGGGGGGGTACATTCAGTACTTC. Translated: CASQGDMGGYIQYF.

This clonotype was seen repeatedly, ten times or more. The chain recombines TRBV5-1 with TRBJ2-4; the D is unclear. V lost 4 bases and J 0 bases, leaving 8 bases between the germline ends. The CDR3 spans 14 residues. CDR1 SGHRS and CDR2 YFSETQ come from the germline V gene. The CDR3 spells CASSPQAAKNIQYF. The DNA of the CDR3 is TGCGCCAGCAGCCCCCAGGCAGCCAAAAACATTCAGTACTTC.

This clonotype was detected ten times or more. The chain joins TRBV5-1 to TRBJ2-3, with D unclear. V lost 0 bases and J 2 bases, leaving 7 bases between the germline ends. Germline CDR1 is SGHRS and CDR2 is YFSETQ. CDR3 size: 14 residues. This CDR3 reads CASSLVDTTDTQYF. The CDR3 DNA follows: TGCGCCAGCAGCTTGGTCGATACCACAGATACGCAGTATTTT.

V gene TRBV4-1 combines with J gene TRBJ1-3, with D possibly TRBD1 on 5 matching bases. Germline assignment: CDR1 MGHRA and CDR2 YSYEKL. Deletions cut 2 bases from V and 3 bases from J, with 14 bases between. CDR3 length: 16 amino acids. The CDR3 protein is CASSQPPVQVGNTIYF. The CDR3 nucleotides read TGCGCCAGCAGCCAACCCCCGGTACAGGTTGGAAACACCATATATTTT.

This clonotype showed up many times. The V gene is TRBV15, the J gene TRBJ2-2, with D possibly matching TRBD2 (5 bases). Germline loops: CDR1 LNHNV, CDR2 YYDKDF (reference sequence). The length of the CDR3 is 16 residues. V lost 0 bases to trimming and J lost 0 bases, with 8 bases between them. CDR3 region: CATSRDRGTNTGELFF. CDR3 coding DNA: TGTGCCACCAGCAGAGATCGAGGGACGAACACCGGGGAGCTGTTTTTT.

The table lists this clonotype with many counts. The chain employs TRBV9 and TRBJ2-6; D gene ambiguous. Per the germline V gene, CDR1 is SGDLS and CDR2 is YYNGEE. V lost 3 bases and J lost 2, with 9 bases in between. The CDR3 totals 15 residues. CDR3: CASSGGYTGANVLTF. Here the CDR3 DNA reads TGTGCCAGCAGCGGGGGTTACACTGGGGCCAACGTCCTGACTTTC.

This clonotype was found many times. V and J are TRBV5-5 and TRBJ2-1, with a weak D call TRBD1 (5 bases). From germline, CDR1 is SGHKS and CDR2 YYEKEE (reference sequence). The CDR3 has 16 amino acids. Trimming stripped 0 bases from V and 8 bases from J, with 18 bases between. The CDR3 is CASSLGLSAGLDEQFF. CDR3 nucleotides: TGTGCCAGCAGCTTGGGATTGTCGGCAGGGCTGGATGAGCAGTTCTTC.